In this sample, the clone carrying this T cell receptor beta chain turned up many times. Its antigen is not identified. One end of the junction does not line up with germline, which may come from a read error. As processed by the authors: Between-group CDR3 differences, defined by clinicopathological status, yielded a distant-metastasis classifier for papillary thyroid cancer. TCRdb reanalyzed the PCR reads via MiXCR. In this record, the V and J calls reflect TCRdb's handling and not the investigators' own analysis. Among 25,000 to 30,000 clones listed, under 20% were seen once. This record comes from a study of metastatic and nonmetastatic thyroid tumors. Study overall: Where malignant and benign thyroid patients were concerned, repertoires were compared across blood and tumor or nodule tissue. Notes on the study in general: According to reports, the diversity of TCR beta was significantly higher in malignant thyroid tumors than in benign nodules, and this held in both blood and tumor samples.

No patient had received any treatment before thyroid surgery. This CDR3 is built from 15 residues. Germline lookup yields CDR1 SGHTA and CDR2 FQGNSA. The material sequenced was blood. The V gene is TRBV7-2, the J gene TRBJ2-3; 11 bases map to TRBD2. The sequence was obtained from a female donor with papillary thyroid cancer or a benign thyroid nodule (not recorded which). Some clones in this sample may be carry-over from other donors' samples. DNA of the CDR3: TGTGCCGGCAGCCCCACTAGCGGGAGTGGGATTACGCAGTATTTT. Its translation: CAGSPTSGSGITQYF.